These 21 T cell receptor beta chains were sequenced from one sample in a study of cytomegalovirus exposure and HLA in healthy donors. A multiplex PCR was run with 60 Vbeta primers and 13 Jbeta primers. This table comes from immunoSEQ multiplex PCR, and its TCRdb copy is limited to in-frame clones, with some not included. The sample consists of some 170,000 clones, roughly three quarters of them appearing once. Source material: PBMCs. The receptors derive from a male donor in good health and CMV-seronegative.

The chain has TRBV5-4 and TRBJ1-1, with no clear D. The V end was cut by 0 bases, the J end by 4 bases, with 13 bases between. Germline values: CDR1 SGHNT, CDR2 YYREEE (reference sequence). This CDR3 has 15 residues. The CDR3: CASSLAPTAGTEAFF. CDR3 nucleotides: TGTGCCAGCAGCTTGGCCCCGACGGCGGGCACTGAAGCTTTCTTT. The variable domain in full, completed from reference TRBV5-4 and TRBJ1-1, reads ETGVTQSPTHLIKTRGQQVTLRCSSQSGHNTVSWYQQALGQGPQFIFQYYREEENGRGNFPPRFSGLQFPNYSSELNVNALELDDSALYLCASSLAPTAGTEAFFGQGTRLTVV.

This clone has a handful of counts. V is TRBV4-2 and J is TRBJ2-7, with a possible D match to TRBD1 (6 bases). Trimming removed 3 bases from V and 1 base from J, with 13 bases in between. This CDR3 comprises 15 residues. Germline-derived CDR1 and CDR2 are LGHNA and YNFKEQ. The DNA for the CDR3 is TGTGCCAGCAGCCAGGCCCCGGACAGATCCTACGAGCAGTACTTC. It specifies CASSQAPDRSYEQYF.

V and J are TRBV7-2 and TRBJ1-6; 7 bases match TRBD1. The CDR3 is 15 amino acids. Germline V gene data show CDR1 as SGHTA and CDR2 as FQGNSA. With V trimmed by 5 bases and J by 5 bases, 6 bases remained unmatched. In nucleotides, the CDR3 is TGTGCCAGCAGCCAACGACAGGGAAATAATTCACCCCTCCACTTT. The encoded protein is CASSQRQGNNSPLHF.

The V gene is TRBV19, the J gene TRBJ1-6; the D is unclear. V dropped 8 bases and J dropped 8 bases, with 16 bases sitting between them. Looked up from germline, CDR1 is LNHDA and CDR2 is SQIVND (reference sequence). The CDR3 has 14 amino acids. This chain's CDR3 is CASARVFWHSPLHF. The CDR3 region has the DNA TGTGCCAGTGCCCGGGTCTTCTGGCATTCACCCCTCCACTTT.

The rearrangement uses TRBV28 and TRBJ2-7; D remains unclear. The CDR3 is made up of 13 amino acids. Germline V CDR1 and CDR2: MDHEN, SYDVKM. Trimming took 6 bases from V and 2 from J, leaving 11 bases between them. This CDR3 is CASSPPNTYEQYF. The DNA of the CDR3 is TGTGCCAGCAGCCCACCAAACACCTACGAGCAGTACTTC.

This chain uses TRBV11-1 with TRBJ1-2; tentatively, D is TRBD1 (5 bases). From germline, CDR1 is SGHAT and CDR2 FQDESV (reference sequence). V lost 5 bases and J 6 bases, leaving 16 bases between the germline ends. This CDR3 is built from 14 residues. In DNA form, the CDR3 reads TGTGCCAGCAGCCCCGGTGGGGCGTTCCATGGCTACACCTTC. The encoded protein is CASSPGGAFHGYTF. The variable domain in full, with the rest retrieved from reference TRBV11-1 and TRBJ1-2, is EAEVAQSPRYKITEKSQAVAFWCDPISGHATLYWYRQILGQGPELLVQFQDESVVDDSQLPKDRFSAERLKGVDSTLKIQPAELGDSAMYLCASSPGGAFHGYTFGSGTRLTVV.

The chain recombines TRBV7-3 with TRBJ2-1; 9 bases match TRBD2. V dropped 2 bases and J dropped 6; count of bases not matched to a gene: 5. The length of the CDR3 is 15 residues. Germline CDR1 SGHTA, CDR2 FQGTGA. The CDR3 sequence is CASSLGVAGVNEQFF. CDR3 nucleotide sequence: TGTGCCAGCAGCTTAGGGGTAGCGGGAGTCAATGAGCAGTTCTTC.

The chain couples TRBV5-4 to TRBJ2-1; TRBD2 aligns across 7 bases. V trimming: 4 bases; J trimming: 8 bases; junction bases outside the gene matches: 12. In germline, CDR1 is SGHNT, CDR2 YYREEE (reference sequence). The CDR3 is 15 amino acids. CDR3 DNA sequence: TGTGCCAGCAGCCTGGCGGGGGTTCTGATCGATGAGCAGTTCTTC. Translating it yields CASSLAGVLIDEQFF. Full variable domain (rest looked up from reference TRBV5-4 and TRBJ2-1): ETGVTQSPTHLIKTRGQQVTLRCSSQSGHNTVSWYQQALGQGPQFIFQYYREEENGRGNFPPRFSGLQFPNYSSELNVNALELDDSALYLCASSLAGVLIDEQFFGPGTRLTVL.

The chain is built from TRBV6-6 and TRBJ1-3; D uncertain. Trimming took off 2 bases at V and 0 bases at J, with 8 bases between the two ends. The CDR3 contains 15 residues. CDR1 and CDR2 from the germline V gene are MNHNY and SVGAGI (reference sequence). The DNA for the CDR3 is TGTGCCAGCAGTTACGGGGAGAGCTCTGGAAACACCATATATTTT. The encoded protein is CASSYGESSGNTIYF.

The V gene is TRBV5-1, the J gene TRBJ1-2; TRBD1 matches at 12 bases. After removal of 3 bases from V and 2 bases from J, the junction contained 8 bases not matched to a gene. This CDR3 is 17 amino acids long. The germline CDR1 and CDR2 sequences are SGHRS and YFSETQ. The CDR3 DNA sequence: TGCGCCAGCAGCTACACCTTGGGACAGGGGGCCAACTATGGCTACACCTTC. This encodes CASSYTLGQGANYGYTF.

This chain links TRBV2 with TRBJ1-5; no reliable D call. The ends were cut back, 3 bases at V and 0 bases at J, with 9 bases in the middle. CDR1 is SNHLY, CDR2 FYNNEI, per germline. This CDR3 has 15 residues. Here the CDR3 DNA reads TGTGCCAGCAGTGAGGAGGGAAATAGCAATCAGCCCCAGCATTTT. It encodes CASSEEGNSNQPQHF.

The chain employs TRBV6-5 and TRBJ1-1; D is unresolved. Trimming stripped 3 bases from V and 1 base from J, with 6 bases between. The CDR3 has 13 residues. Germline-derived CDR1 and CDR2 are MNHEY and SVGAGI. This CDR3 reads CASSYSQNTEAFF. The CDR3 bases are TGTGCCAGCAGTTATAGCCAGAACACTGAAGCTTTCTTT.

The chain links TRBV19 to TRBJ1-5; the D gene is possibly TRBD1 (5 bases). Trimming cost V 7 bases and J 1 base, with 35 bases left between them. The CDR3 runs to 22 residues. Germline loops: CDR1 LNHDA, CDR2 SQIVND (reference sequence). CDR3 sequence (DNA): TGTGCCAGTAACGCCCCCCCAGTAACCAGGGACTTCTCGCTTGGGAGCAATCAGCCCCAGCATTTT. This gives the protein CASNAPPVTRDFSLGSNQPQHF.

The genes are TRBV4-3 and TRBJ2-1, with 10 nucleotides matching TRBD2. The germline CDR1 and CDR2 sequences are LGHNA and YSLEER. Losses at the gene ends were 4 bases for V and 5 bases for J; bases not matched to a gene: 11. The CDR3 consists of 17 residues. The CDR3 coding sequence is TGCGCCAGCAGCCGGTGGACTAGCGGAACCTCAGACAATGAGCAGTTCTTC. It codes for CASSRWTSGTSDNEQFF.

This clone turned up a few times. The rearrangement links TRBV30 to TRBJ1-5, with D perhaps TRBD1 (6 bases). Between the trimmed V and J ends, which lost 6 bases and 0 bases, there was a span of 9 bases. The CDR3 is 13 residues long. The germline V gene has CDR1 GTSNPN and CDR2 SVGIG (reference sequence). The CDR3 nucleotides read TGTGCCTGCGGGACATATAGCAATCAGCCCCAGCATTTT. Its protein is CACGTYSNQPQHF.

The V call is TRBV4-1, the J call TRBJ1-5; 8 nucleotides agree with TRBD1. The V gene end was trimmed by 4 bases and the J gene end by 4 bases; junction bases not matched to a gene: 3. The CDR3 is 14 amino acids. CDR1 is MGHRA and CDR2 is YSYEKL in the germline V gene. The CDR3 nucleotides read TGCGCCAGCAGCCGAAACAGGGGGAATCAGCCCCAGCATTTT. It is translated as CASSRNRGNQPQHF.

V usage is TRBV5-1 and J usage is TRBJ2-5; D is perhaps TRBD2 (5 bases). Germline CDR1 is SGHRS and CDR2 is YFSETQ. The CDR3 has 13 residues. Deletions cut 2 bases from V and 6 bases from J, with 11 bases between. The CDR3, as DNA: TGCGCCAGCAGCTTTGGAGGTCAAAAGACCCAGTACTTC. Protein sequence: CASSFGGQKTQYF.

The table lists this clone with a few counts. V usage is TRBV5-1 and J usage is TRBJ2-1; TRBD2 matches 10 bases. After removal of 4 bases from V and 12 bases from J, the junction contained 19 bases not matched to a gene. The CDR3 totals 17 residues. Germline V gives CDR1 SGHRS, CDR2 YFSETQ. The CDR3 DNA reads as TGCGCCAGCAGCCCCCTGGGTTCTAGCGGGGGCCCGGAGTCGCAGTTCTTC. Translation: CASSPLGSSGGPESQFF.

The V and J genes are TRBV2 and TRBJ1-1, with TRBD1 matching 7 bases. Germline CDR1 SNHLY, CDR2 FYNNEI. This CDR3 spans 14 amino acids. V lost 6 bases, J lost 4 bases, and 8 bases stayed unmatched. The CDR3 region is CASSEDRWGTEAFF. CDR3 DNA: TGTGCCAGCAGCGAGGACAGGTGGGGCACTGAAGCTTTCTTT.

The V and J genes are TRBV6-5 and TRBJ2-2; perhaps TRBD2 as D (6 bases). V gave up 2 bases and J gave up 4 bases, with 11 bases separating them. This CDR3 comprises 15 residues. Germline lookup yields CDR1 MNHEY and CDR2 SVGAGI. The CDR3, as DNA: TGTGCCAGCAGTTACGGGACTCTCCCCACCGGGGAGCTGTTTTTT. Translated: CASSYGTLPTGELFF.

A single count supports this clone. The chain couples TRBV4-2 to TRBJ1-2, with 7 bases lining up with TRBD1. Germline-derived CDR1 and CDR2 are LGHNA and YNFKEQ. J lost 4 bases, V lost 3 bases, and 8 bases had no gene match. The CDR3 runs 15 residues. CDR3 DNA sequence: TGTGCCAGCAGCCAGAGCGACAGGGTTCGCTATGGCTACACCTTC. This gives the protein CASSQSDRVRYGYTF.